The present entry profiles one T cell receptor (beta chain) with its context. Its antigen is as yet unknown. This sample stems from a study of human T cells and chemical hapten exposure. Study at large: The use of 2% DPC on roughly 2 cm by roughly 2 cm of upper inner arm skin constituted sensitization. General study results and limits: Compared to controls, expanded TCRs made significantly more large clusters of similar CDR3s.

For the library, individual cDNA molecules each received unique molecular identifiers. TCRdb passed the RACE reads through MiXCR, listing each CDR3 protein once. The data contain about 380,000 distinct CDR3 sequences, roughly 6.3% of them singletons. The sample's time point: patch test 2, 6 weeks after DPC sensitization. As for treatment: therapeutic diphenylcyclopropenone sensitization with weekly scalp DPC. Drawing of blood took place ahead of applying each patch test. The TCR comes from a woman between 18 and 29 years old with alopecia areata. Some clones in this sample may be carry-over from other donors' samples. Sequencing used whole blood, obtained in connection with sensitization to the hapten diphenylcyclopropenone (DPC).

CDR3 DNA sequence: TGTGCCAGCAGTTTCCTTGCAAACACTGAAGCTTTCTTT. Translating gives CASSFLANTEAFF. The V gene is TRBV27, the J gene TRBJ1-1; the D is unclear. This CDR3 comprises 13 residues. CDR1 is MNHEY and CDR2 is SMNVEV in the germline V gene (reference sequence). V gave up 3 bases and J gave up 2 bases, with 7 bases separating them.